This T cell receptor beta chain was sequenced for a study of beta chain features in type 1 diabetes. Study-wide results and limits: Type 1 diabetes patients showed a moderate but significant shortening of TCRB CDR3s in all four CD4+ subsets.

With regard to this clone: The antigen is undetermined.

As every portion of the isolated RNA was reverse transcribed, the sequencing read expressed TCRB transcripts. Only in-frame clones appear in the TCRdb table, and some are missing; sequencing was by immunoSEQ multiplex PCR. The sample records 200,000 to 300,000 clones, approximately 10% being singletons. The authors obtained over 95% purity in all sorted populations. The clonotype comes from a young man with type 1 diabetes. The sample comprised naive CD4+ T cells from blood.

The DNA for the CDR3 is TGCGCCAGCAGCCTAAGCGGGGAACACTACAATGAGCAGTTCTTC. This translates into CASSLSGEHYNEQFF. The J gene is TRBJ2-1, the V gene TRBV5-1; TRBD2 agrees at 7 bases. V gave up 4 bases and J gave up 3 bases; unmatched junction bases: 7. The CDR3 spans 15 residues. CDR1 is SGHRS and CDR2 is YFSETQ in the germline V gene.